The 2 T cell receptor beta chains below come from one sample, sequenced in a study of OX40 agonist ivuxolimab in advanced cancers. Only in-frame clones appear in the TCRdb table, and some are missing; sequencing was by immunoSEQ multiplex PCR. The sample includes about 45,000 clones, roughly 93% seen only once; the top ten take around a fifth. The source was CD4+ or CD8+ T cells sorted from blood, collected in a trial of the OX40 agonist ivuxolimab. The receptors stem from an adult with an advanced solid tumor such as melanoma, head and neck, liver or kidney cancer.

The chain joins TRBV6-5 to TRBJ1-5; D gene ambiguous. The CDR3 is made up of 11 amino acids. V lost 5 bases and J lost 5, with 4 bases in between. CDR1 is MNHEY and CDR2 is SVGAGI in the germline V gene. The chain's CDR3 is CASSDYQPQHF. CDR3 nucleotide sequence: TGTGCCAGCAGTGATTATCAGCCCCAGCATTTT.

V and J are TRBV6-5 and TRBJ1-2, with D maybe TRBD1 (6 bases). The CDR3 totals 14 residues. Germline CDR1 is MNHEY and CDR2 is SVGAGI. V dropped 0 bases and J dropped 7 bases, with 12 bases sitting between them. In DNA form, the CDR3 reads TGTGCCAGCAGTTACTCCGGGACATTCTCTGGCTACACCTTC. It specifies CASSYSGTFSGYTF.